The 24 T cell receptor beta chains in this list originate from one sample, sequenced in a study of cytomegalovirus exposure and HLA in healthy donors. Primers for the PCR totalled 60 Vbeta and 13 Jbeta. Generated by immunoSEQ multiplex PCR, the TCRdb table keeps only in-frame clones and is missing some. The sample holds about 190,000 clones, over 70% seen once. The specimen was PBMCs. These receptors all come from a woman aged 18-30 years in good health and CMV-seropositive.

With regard to this clone: One junction end disagrees with the germline gene, perhaps due to a read error. This chain links TRBV4-3 with TRBJ2-6, with a possible D match to TRBD1 (5 bases). The germline V gene encodes CDR1 LGHNA and CDR2 YSLEER. CDR3 length equals 17 residues. The CDR3 region is CASSQGGSESGANGLTF. The CDR3 DNA reads as TGCGCCAGCAGCCAAGGGGGATCGGAGTCTGGGGCCAACGGCCTGACTTTC.

CDR3 in DNA: TGTGCCTGGAGTGTACTCGACAGGGATTCACCCCTCCACTTT. This codes for CAWSVLDRDSPLHF. The rearrangement uses TRBV30 and TRBJ1-6; TRBD1 agrees at 7 bases. The V gene end was trimmed by 0 bases and the J gene end by 8 bases; junction bases not matched to a gene: 4. The CDR3 length is 14 residues. Germline V gene lookup returns CDR1 GTSNPN and CDR2 SVGIG (reference sequence).

The rearrangement links TRBV6-6 to TRBJ2-7; tentatively, D is TRBD1 (6 bases). The CDR3 contains 14 residues. Between the trimmed V and J ends, which lost 6 bases and 6 bases, there was a span of 18 bases. Germline assignment: CDR1 MNHNY and CDR2 SVGAGI (reference sequence). The CDR3 DNA sequence: TGTGCCAGCAGCCCCGGACAGCACCCTTTCGAGCAGTACGTC. Translated: CASSPGQHPFEQYV.

This clone was counted between two and nine times. The genes are TRBV5-1 and TRBJ2-7, with TRBD2 as a possible D gene (6 bases). Trimming took 2 bases from V and 4 from J, leaving 13 bases between them. Per the germline V gene, CDR1 is SGHRS and CDR2 is YFSETQ. This CDR3 has 14 amino acids. CDR3 DNA sequence: TGCGCCAGCAGCTTTCGGGTGGGACTTTACGAGCAGTACTTC. Its translation is CASSFRVGLYEQYF.

V and J are TRBV6-1 and TRBJ2-3; the match to TRBD1 covers 10 bases. The CDR3 has 16 residues. Germline assignment: CDR1 MNHNS and CDR2 SASEGT. J gave up 4 bases and V 0 bases, and 4 bases lay outside the gene matches. The CDR3 nucleotides are TGTGCCAGCAGTGAAGCTCCTGGACAGGGGGCAGATACGCAGTATTTT. It codes for CASSEAPGQGADTQYF.

This clone showed up just a few times. V is TRBV6-6 and J is TRBJ1-1; the D is unclear. V shed 8 bases and J shed 5 bases, with 6 bases lying between them. The germline CDR1 and CDR2 sequences are MNHNY and SVGAGI (reference sequence). This CDR3 has 10 residues. This CDR3 is CASFGTEAFF. As DNA, the CDR3 is TGTGCCAGCTTCGGGACTGAAGCTTTCTTT.

The chain combines TRBV6-1 with TRBJ2-7; tentatively, D is TRBD1 (5 bases). CDR3 size: 13 residues. Trimming stripped 6 bases from V and 0 bases from J, with 9 bases between. CDR1 and CDR2 (germline): MNHNS, SASEGT. CDR3 loop: CASRRDSSYEQYF. In nucleotides, the CDR3 is TGTGCCAGCAGACGAGACAGCTCCTACGAGCAGTACTTC.

This rearrangement joins TRBV4-2 to TRBJ2-5; 9 bases agree with TRBD2. CDR1 LGHNA and CDR2 YNFKEQ come from the germline V gene. Trimming removed 2 bases from V and 1 base from J; junction bases left unmatched: 5. The CDR3 totals 16 residues. CDR3 sequence: CASSQLLAGAQETQYF. DNA of the CDR3: TGTGCCAGCAGCCAACTATTAGCGGGGGCCCAAGAGACCCAGTACTTC.

The gene calls are TRBV6-5 and TRBJ1-2, with 10 bases aligning to TRBD1. Germline V gene sequence: CDR1 MNHEY, CDR2 SVGAGI. The CDR3 totals 15 residues. V dropped 6 bases and J dropped 4; count of bases not matched to a gene: 8. CDR3 bases: TGTGCCAGCAGCTCCCGACAGGGGGCAGTCTATGGCTACACCTTC. Protein sequence: CASSSRQGAVYGYTF.

CDR3 region: CASSYPSGGADTQYF. The CDR3 bases are TGTGCCAGCAGTTACCCTAGCGGGGGGGCAGATACGCAGTATTTT. The chain links TRBV2 to TRBJ2-3; 12 positions match TRBD2. V shed 5 bases and J 4 bases; nucleotides not matched to a gene: 4. The CDR3 spans 15 residues. Germline V gene sequence: CDR1 SNHLY, CDR2 FYNNEI.

This chain joins TRBV7-9 and TRBJ1-1; perhaps TRBD1 as D (5 bases). Germline CDR1 SEHNR, CDR2 FQNEAQ (reference sequence). V lost 1 base to trimming and J lost 1 base, with 16 bases between them. The CDR3 consists of 17 residues. CDR3 region: CASSLGPGGGTNTEAFF. The CDR3 bases are TGTGCCAGCAGCTTAGGTCCCGGGGGGGGAACGAACACTGAAGCTTTCTTT. Filled out from reference TRBV7-9 and TRBJ1-1, the complete variable domain reads DTGVSQNPRHKITKRGQNVTFRCDPISEHNRLYWYRQTLGQGPEFLTYFQNEAQLEKSRLLSDRFSAERPKGSFSTLEIQRTEQGDSAMYLCASSLGPGGGTNTEAFFGQGTRLTVV.

This clone was observed a few times. The chain is built from TRBV13 and TRBJ2-2, with D possibly being TRBD2 (6 bases). The germline V gene encodes CDR1 PRHDT and CDR2 FYEKMQ (reference sequence). This CDR3 has 16 residues. Trimming pared 5 bases from V and 1 base from J, leaving 14 bases between. DNA of the CDR3: TGTGCCAGCAGCCTCCGGGTCGGGGGGAACACCGGGGAGCTGTTTTTT. Protein sequence: CASSLRVGGNTGELFF.

The J gene is TRBJ1-2, the V gene TRBV6-5; D is undetermined. This CDR3 spans 14 amino acids. V gave up 6 bases and J gave up 0 bases, with 11 bases separating them. Germline CDR1 MNHEY, CDR2 SVGAGI. CDR3 in amino acids: CASSREKTNYGYTF. The CDR3 DNA reads as TGTGCCAGCAGCCGGGAAAAAACTAACTATGGCTACACCTTC.

This sequence joins TRBV6-1 and TRBJ1-5; a possible D gene is TRBD1 (5 bases). Germline CDR1 is MNHNS and CDR2 is SASEGT. The CDR3 extends over 13 amino acids. Trimming removed 0 bases at V and 10 bases at J, with 10 bases between. CDR3 in DNA: TGTGCCAGCAGTGAAGCGGGCAGGGTCCCCCAGCATTTT. This gives the protein CASSEAGRVPQHF.

The chain carries TRBV7-9 and TRBJ1-2; D gene uncertain. Per the germline V gene, CDR1 is SEHNR and CDR2 is FQNEAQ (reference sequence). The germline V and J ends were trimmed by 4 bases and 7 bases, with 13 bases remaining between them. CDR3 size: 13 residues. The CDR3 reads CASSSGDGRGYTF. The CDR3 coding sequence is TGTGCCAGCAGCTCGGGAGACGGTCGTGGCTACACCTTC.

The rearrangement links TRBV7-9 to TRBJ2-3; tentatively, D is TRBD1 (6 bases). The CDR3 covers 17 residues. V dropped 7 bases and J dropped 0 bases, with 20 bases sitting between them. Germline V gene data show CDR1 as SEHNR and CDR2 as FQNEAQ (reference sequence). Here the CDR3 DNA reads TGTGCCAGCATCCTCGACACAGGGTACACTAGCACAGATACGCAGTATTTT. This translates into CASILDTGYTSTDTQYF.

The chain combines TRBV4-3 with TRBJ1-1, with a weak D call TRBD1 (6 bases). The CDR3 covers 17 residues. The V gene lost 0 bases and the J gene lost 2 bases, with 16 bases spanning the gap. Looked up from germline, CDR1 is LGHNA and CDR2 is YSLEER. CDR3 in amino acids: CASSQDLGRGGNTEAFF. In nucleotides, the CDR3 is TGCGCCAGCAGCCAAGATCTGGGCAGGGGTGGAAACACTGAAGCTTTCTTT.

CDR3 DNA sequence: TGTGCCAGCAGCTATAAGACAAACCAAGAGACCCAGTACTTC. Translating it yields CASSYKTNQETQYF. V is TRBV5-4 and J is TRBJ2-5; no reliable D call. The CDR3 loop spans 14 amino acids. Trimming took off 3 bases at V and 0 bases at J, with 9 bases between the two ends. Germline V gene sequence: CDR1 SGHNT, CDR2 YYREEE (reference sequence).

In this sample, this clone turned up once. V gene TRBV21-1 combines with J gene TRBJ2-7; TRBD2 is the table's D call and was not checked against the DNA. TRBV21-1 is a known pseudogene. The CDR3 is 17 residues long. The DNA of the CDR3 is TGTGCCAGCAGCAAAGCCGGGACTAGCGGAAGCTCCTACGAGCAGTACGTC. Its translation: CASSKAGTSGSSYEQYV.

This chain links TRBV7-9 with TRBJ2-1; D may be TRBD2 (6 bases). The CDR3 totals 14 residues. The germline gives CDR1 SEHNR, CDR2 FQNEAQ (reference sequence). V was cut by 6 bases and J by 0 bases, with 9 bases left in between. The CDR3 DNA sequence: TGTGCCAGCAGACGGGGGAGCTCCTACAATGAGCAGTTCTTC. Its protein is CASRRGSSYNEQFF.

This clone has more than one count but fewer than ten. This chain connects TRBV19 to TRBJ1-5; a possible D gene is TRBD1 (5 bases). CDR3 size: 13 residues. V was trimmed by 3 bases and J by 5 bases, leaving 8 bases between them. Germline V lookup: CDR1 LNHDA, CDR2 SQIVND (reference sequence). CDR3: CASSMAGDQPQHF. DNA for the CDR3: TGTGCCAGTAGTATGGCGGGGGATCAGCCCCAGCATTTT.

This clone came up a few times. V and J are TRBV12-5 and TRBJ1-3; D not resolved. Germline CDR1 reads LGHNT; CDR2 reads FRNRAP. Trimming pared 11 bases from V and 0 bases from J, leaving 8 bases between. The CDR3 is 12 amino acids. The CDR3 spells CAGGSSGNTIYF. The CDR3 DNA reads TGTGCTGGAGGGAGCTCTGGAAACACCATATATTTT.

CDR3 in DNA: TGTGCCAGCAGCCCGTATAAAGAGACCCAGTACTTC. It specifies CASSPYKETQYF. The chain recombines TRBV7-2 with TRBJ2-5; D gene uncertain. CDR1 and CDR2 (germline): SGHTA, FQGNSA. Deletions cut 5 bases from V and 3 bases from J, with 7 bases between. The CDR3 sequence is 12 residues long.

The gene calls are TRBV6-4 and TRBJ1-5; maybe TRBD1 (6 bases). CDR3 length equals 15 residues. Per germline, CDR1 MRHNA and CDR2 SNTAGT. Trimming took off 4 bases at V and 1 base at J, with 11 bases between the two ends. CDR3 in DNA: TGTGCCAGCAGTGCCTATGGGGGCAGCAATCAGCCCCAGCATTTT. Amino acid sequence: CASSAYGGSNQPQHF.